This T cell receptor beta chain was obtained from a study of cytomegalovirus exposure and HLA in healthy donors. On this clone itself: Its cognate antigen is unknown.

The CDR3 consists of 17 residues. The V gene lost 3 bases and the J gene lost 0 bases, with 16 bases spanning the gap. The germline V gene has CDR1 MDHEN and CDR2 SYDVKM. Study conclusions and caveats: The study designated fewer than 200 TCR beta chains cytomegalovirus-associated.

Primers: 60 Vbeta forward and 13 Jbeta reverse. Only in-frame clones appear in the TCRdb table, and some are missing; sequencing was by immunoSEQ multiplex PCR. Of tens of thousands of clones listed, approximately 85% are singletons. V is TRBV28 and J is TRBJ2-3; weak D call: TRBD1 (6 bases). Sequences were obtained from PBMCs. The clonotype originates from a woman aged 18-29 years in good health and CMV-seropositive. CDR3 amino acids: CASSFLFRGTSTDTQYF. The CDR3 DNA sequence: TGTGCCAGCAGTTTTCTTTTCAGGGGCACTAGCACAGATACGCAGTATTTT. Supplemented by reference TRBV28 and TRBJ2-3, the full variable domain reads DVKVTQSSRYLVKRTGEKVFLECVQDMDHENMFWYRQDPGLGLRLIYFSYDVKMKEKGDIPEGYSVSREKKERFSLILESASTNQTSMYLCASSFLFRGTSTDTQYFGPGTRLTVL.